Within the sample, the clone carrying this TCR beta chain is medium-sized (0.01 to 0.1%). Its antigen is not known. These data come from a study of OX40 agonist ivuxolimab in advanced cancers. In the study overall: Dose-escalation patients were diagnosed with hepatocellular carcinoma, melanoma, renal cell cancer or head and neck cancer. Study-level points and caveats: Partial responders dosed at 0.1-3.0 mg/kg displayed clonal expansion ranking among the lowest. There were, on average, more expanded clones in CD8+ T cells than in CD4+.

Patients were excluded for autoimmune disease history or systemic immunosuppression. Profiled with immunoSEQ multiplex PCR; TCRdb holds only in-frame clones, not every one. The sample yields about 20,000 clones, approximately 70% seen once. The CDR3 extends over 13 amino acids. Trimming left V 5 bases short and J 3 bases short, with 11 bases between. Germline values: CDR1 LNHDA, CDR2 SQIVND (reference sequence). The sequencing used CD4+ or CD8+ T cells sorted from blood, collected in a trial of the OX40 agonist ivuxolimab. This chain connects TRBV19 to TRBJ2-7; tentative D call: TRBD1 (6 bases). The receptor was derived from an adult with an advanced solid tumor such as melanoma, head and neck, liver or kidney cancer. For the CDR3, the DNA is TGTGCCAGTAGTTCCCCAGGGGTCTACGAGCAGTACTTC. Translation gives CASSSPGVYEQYF.